Listed below are T cell receptor beta chains from one sample, sequenced in a study of PD-1 blockade in classical Hodgkin lymphoma. Some clones are missing from TCRdb's copy, which holds only in-frame ones; the method was immunoSEQ multiplex PCR. The repertoire has some 95,000 clones, nearly 90% of them found once; the top ten carry around 11%. The sample consisted of peripheral blood mononuclear cells (PBMCs), taken before the second cycle of nivolumab. The source is a human donor with classical Hodgkin lymphoma. CDR3s leave out the opening cysteine and the closing phenylalanine or tryptophan.

V gene: TRBV7-8
J gene: TRBJ2-5
CDR3 protein: ASSLYTGVESETQY

V gene: TRBV28
J gene: TRBJ1-4
CDR3 protein: ASSFVWPSNEKLF

V gene: TRBV6-6
J gene: TRBJ2-2
CDR3 protein: ASSYDGLDRELF

V gene: TRBV4-2
J gene: TRBJ2-3
CDR3 protein: ASSRGGSEQAQY

V gene: TRBV19
J gene: TRBJ1-1
CDR3 protein: ASSIEGMNTEAF

V gene: TRBV7-2
J gene: TRBJ1-3
CDR3 protein: ASSLARNTIY

V gene: TRBV19
J gene: TRBJ2-1
CDR3 protein: ASRDSNEQF

V gene: TRBV10-3
J gene: TRBJ1-3
CDR3 protein: AISTGAPSGNTIY

V gene: TRBV5-4
J gene: TRBJ2-1
CDR3 protein: ASSLVPGGPWNEQF

V gene: TRBV11-2
J gene: TRBJ2-1
CDR3 protein: ASSFFSPVEQF

V gene: TRBV18
J gene: TRBJ1-3
CDR3 protein: ASSPNVGTTGNTIY

V gene: TRBV30
J gene: TRBJ2-7
CDR3 protein: AWSVLDGPYEQY

V gene: TRBV4-1
J gene: TRBJ2-7
CDR3 protein: ASSQETISPSYEQY

V gene: TRBV10-2
J gene: TRBJ2-3
CDR3 protein: ASGRTVADTQY

V gene: TRBV28
J gene: TRBJ2-3
CDR3 protein: ASSPTDTQY

V gene: TRBV9
J gene: TRBJ2-1
CDR3 protein: ASSVRAETQNEQF

V gene: TRBV7-2
J gene: TRBJ1-1
CDR3 protein: ASSLYVGGGKTEAF

V gene: TRBV19
J gene: TRBJ2-3
CDR3 protein: ASLLYVTDTQY

V gene: TRBV18
J gene: TRBJ2-3
CDR3 protein: ASSPETPDTQY

V gene: TRBV5-8
J gene: TRBJ2-7
CDR3 protein: ASSLVGGGSYEQY

V gene: TRBV6-1
J gene: TRBJ2-3
CDR3 protein: ASSGKSELVYGTQY

V gene: TRBV19
J gene: TRBJ1-2
CDR3 protein: ASSITGAGGLGYT

V gene: TRBV9
J gene: TRBJ2-5
CDR3 protein: ASSVGPLQETQY

V gene: TRBV2
J gene: TRBJ2-2
CDR3 protein: ASSEEPTGELF

V gene: TRBV28
J gene: TRBJ1-5
CDR3 protein: ASSTGGAGNQPQH

V gene: TRBV7-2
J gene: TRBJ2-7
CDR3 protein: ASSFFDSYEQY

V gene: TRBV7-6
J gene: TRBJ2-7
CDR3 protein: ASSQLPGTDYEQY

V gene: TRBV28
J gene: TRBJ2-2
CDR3 protein: ASSLGLGGVGELF

V gene: TRBV19
J gene: TRBJ2-7
CDR3 protein: ARPPGQGPYEQY

V gene: TRBV2
J gene: TRBJ2-5
CDR3 protein: ASSAGLAGDKGETQY

V gene: TRBV5-1
J gene: TRBJ2-7
CDR3 protein: ASSLGWGATAYEQY

V gene: TRBV5-1
J gene: TRBJ2-3
CDR3 protein: ASSLEAPSGGITDTQY

V gene: TRBV4-1
J gene: TRBJ2-2
CDR3 protein: ASSQGGVGELF

V gene: TRBV7-9
J gene: TRBJ2-1
CDR3 protein: ASSGTAGILPNEQF

V gene: TRBV6-5
J gene: TRBJ2-7
CDR3 protein: ASSYRGEVYEQY

V gene: TRBV7-9
J gene: TRBJ2-1
CDR3 protein: ASSHKSNEQF

V gene: TRBV28
J gene: TRBJ2-7
CDR3 protein: ASSSQGWSYEQY

V gene: TRBV12-5
J gene: TRBJ2-3
CDR3 protein: ASTPGASTDTQY

V gene: TRBV27
J gene: TRBJ2-7
CDR3 protein: ASSLSPTYEQY

V gene: TRBV28
J gene: TRBJ2-3
CDR3 protein: ASSSGSTDTQY

V gene: TRBV18
J gene: TRBJ2-1
CDR3 protein: ASSVGQGSYNEQF

V gene: TRBV28
J gene: TRBJ2-2
CDR3 protein: ASSQIGRTGELF

V gene: TRBV5-4
J gene: TRBJ2-7
CDR3 protein: ASSLAGMKGYEQY

V gene: TRBV10-3
J gene: TRBJ2-1
CDR3 protein: AISEAAGEQF

V gene: TRBV19
J gene: TRBJ1-6
CDR3 protein: ASLQGYNSPLH

V gene: TRBV5-1
J gene: TRBJ1-1
CDR3 protein: ASSLSRGTLEAF

V gene: TRBV7-3
J gene: TRBJ2-5
CDR3 protein: ASSPTGFQETQY

V gene: TRBV10-2
J gene: TRBJ1-2
CDR3 protein: ASSVGLGDYGYT

V gene: TRBV18
J gene: TRBJ1-6
CDR3 protein: ASSPSPNSPLH

V gene: TRBV27
J gene: TRBJ1-1
CDR3 protein: ASSSPGTGGRTEAF

V gene: TRBV5-1
J gene: TRBJ2-5
CDR3 protein: ASSRRDSQETQY

V gene: TRBV7-6
J gene: TRBJ1-5
CDR3 protein: ASSSAGGQPQH

V gene: TRBV10-2
J gene: TRBJ1-2
CDR3 protein: ASSESPIYGYT

V gene: TRBV6-1
J gene: TRBJ2-7
CDR3 protein: ASSGKGKSSYEQY

V gene: TRBV5-1
J gene: TRBJ1-2
CDR3 protein: ASSQGTGVTRPYGYT

V gene: TRBV18
J gene: TRBJ2-2
CDR3 protein: ASSTGQGLSNTGELF

V gene: TRBV7-9
J gene: TRBJ2-1
CDR3 protein: ASSLAPEQF